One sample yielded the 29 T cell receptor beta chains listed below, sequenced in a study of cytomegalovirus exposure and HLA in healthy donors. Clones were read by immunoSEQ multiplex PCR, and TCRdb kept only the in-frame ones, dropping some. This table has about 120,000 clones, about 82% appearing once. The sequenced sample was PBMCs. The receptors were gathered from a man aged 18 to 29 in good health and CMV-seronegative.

The CDR3 sequence: CASRERRAPYEQYF. DNA of the CDR3: TGTGCCAGCAGGGAACGGAGGGCCCCCTACGAGCAGTACTTC. The rearrangement uses TRBV6-4 and TRBJ2-7; tentatively, D is TRBD2 (6 bases). The ends were cut back, 6 bases at V and 2 bases at J, with 14 bases in the middle. Germline CDR1 MRHNA, CDR2 SNTAGT. This CDR3 has 14 residues.

The CDR3 bases are TGCAGCGTTGACCTTAGGGGTAACACCGGGGAGCTGTTTTTT. This sequence encodes CSVDLRGNTGELFF. The chain joins TRBV29-1 to TRBJ2-2; tentatively, D is TRBD1 (5 bases). V lost 3 bases, J lost 2 bases, and 10 bases lay in between. This CDR3 contains 14 residues. Germline-derived CDR1 and CDR2 are SQVTM and ANQGSEA.

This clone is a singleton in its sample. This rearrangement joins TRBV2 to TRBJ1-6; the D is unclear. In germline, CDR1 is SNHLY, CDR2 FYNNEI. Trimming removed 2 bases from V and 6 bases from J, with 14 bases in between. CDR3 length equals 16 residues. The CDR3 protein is CASSETVPYTNSPLHF. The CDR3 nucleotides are TGTGCCAGCAGTGAAACCGTGCCCTATACTAATTCACCCCTCCACTTT.

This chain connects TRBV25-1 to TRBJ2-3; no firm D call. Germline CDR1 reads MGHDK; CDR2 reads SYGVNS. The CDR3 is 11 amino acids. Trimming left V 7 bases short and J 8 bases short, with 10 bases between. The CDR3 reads CASTRTGTQYF. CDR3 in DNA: TGTGCCAGCACCCGAACCGGTACGCAGTATTTT.

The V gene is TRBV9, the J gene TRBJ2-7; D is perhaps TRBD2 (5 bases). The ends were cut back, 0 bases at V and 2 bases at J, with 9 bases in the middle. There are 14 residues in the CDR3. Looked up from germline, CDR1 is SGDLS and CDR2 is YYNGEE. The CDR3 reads CASSVAVGTYEQYF. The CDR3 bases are TGTGCCAGCAGCGTAGCCGTCGGGACCTACGAGCAGTACTTC. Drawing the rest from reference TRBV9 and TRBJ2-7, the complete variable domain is DSGVTQTPKHLITATGQRVTLRCSPRSGDLSVYWYQQSLDQGLQFLIQYYNGEERAKGNILERFSAQQFPDLHSELNLSSLELGDSALYFCASSVAVGTYEQYFGPGTRLTVT.

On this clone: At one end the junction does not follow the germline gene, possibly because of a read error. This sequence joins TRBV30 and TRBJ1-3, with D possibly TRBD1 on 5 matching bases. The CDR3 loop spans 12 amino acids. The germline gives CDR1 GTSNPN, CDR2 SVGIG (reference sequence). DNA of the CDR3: TGTGCCTGGAGTAGGGCGCCTGAAGGGGCGGATTTT. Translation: CAWSRAPEGADF.

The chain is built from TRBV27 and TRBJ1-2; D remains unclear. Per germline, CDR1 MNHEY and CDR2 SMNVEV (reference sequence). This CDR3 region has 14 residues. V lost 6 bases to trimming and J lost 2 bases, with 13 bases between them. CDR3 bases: TGTGCCAGCAGCGGATCGACGGGAAACTATGGCTACACCTTC. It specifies CASSGSTGNYGYTF.

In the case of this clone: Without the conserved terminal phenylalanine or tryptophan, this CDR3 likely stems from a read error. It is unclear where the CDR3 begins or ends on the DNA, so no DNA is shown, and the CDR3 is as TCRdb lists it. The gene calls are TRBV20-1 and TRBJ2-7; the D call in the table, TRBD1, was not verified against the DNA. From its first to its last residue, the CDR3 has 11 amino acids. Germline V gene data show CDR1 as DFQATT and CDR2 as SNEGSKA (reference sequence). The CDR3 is CSAKTAQGTGA.

Written as DNA, the CDR3 is TGTGCCAGCAGCTTGGACAGGAAGACTGAAGCTTTCTTT. Its translation: CASSLDRKTEAFF. This chain links TRBV5-8 with TRBJ1-1; D may be TRBD1 (5 bases). The CDR3 sequence is 13 residues long. The germline V gene has CDR1 SGHTS and CDR2 YDEGEE. V was pared by 0 bases and J by 5 bases, with 8 bases between.

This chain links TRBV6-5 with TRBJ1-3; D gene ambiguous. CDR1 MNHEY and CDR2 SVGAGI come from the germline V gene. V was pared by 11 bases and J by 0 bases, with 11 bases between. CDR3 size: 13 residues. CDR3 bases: TGTGCCGCAGGATATGCCTCTGGAAACACCATATATTTT. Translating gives CAAGYASGNTIYF.

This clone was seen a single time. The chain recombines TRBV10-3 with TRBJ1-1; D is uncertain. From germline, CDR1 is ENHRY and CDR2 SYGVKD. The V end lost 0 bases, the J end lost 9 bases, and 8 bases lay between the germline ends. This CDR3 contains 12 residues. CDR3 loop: CAISESLGQAFF. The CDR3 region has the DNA TGTGCCATCAGTGAGTCACTAGGGCAAGCTTTCTTT.

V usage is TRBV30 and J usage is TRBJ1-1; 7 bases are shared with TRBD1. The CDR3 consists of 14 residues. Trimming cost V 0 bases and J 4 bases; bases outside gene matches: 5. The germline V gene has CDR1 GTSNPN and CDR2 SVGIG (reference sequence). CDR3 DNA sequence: TGTGCCTGGAGTGTAGGAGCAGGGGGCACTGAAGCTTTCTTT. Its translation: CAWSVGAGGTEAFF.

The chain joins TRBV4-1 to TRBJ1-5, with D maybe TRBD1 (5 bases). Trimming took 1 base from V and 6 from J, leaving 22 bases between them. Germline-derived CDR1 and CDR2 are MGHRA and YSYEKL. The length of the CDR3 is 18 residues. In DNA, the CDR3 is TGCGCCAGCAGCCAAGGGCCCGGAGGGGACGCTCGGCGTCAGCCCCAGCATTTT. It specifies CASSQGPGGDARRQPQHF.

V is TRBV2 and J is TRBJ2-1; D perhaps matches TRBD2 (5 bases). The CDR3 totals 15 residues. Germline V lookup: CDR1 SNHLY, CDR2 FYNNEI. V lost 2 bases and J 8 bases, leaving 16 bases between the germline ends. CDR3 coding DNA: TGTGCCAGCAGTGAACCCCCGCCCCCCGGGGATGAGCAGTTCTTC. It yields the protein CASSEPPPPGDEQFF.

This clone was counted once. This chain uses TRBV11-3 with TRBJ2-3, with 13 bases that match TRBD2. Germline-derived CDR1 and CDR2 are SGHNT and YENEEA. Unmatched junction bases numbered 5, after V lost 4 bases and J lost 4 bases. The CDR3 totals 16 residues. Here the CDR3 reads CASSSGTSGVSDTQYF. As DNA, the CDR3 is TGTGCCAGCAGCTCTGGGACTAGCGGGGTATCAGATACGCAGTATTTT. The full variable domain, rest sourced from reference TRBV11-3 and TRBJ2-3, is EAGVVQSPRYKIIEKKQPVAFWCNPISGHNTLYWYLQNLGQGPELLIRYENEEAVDDSQLPKDRFSAERLKGVDSTLKIQPAELGDSAVYLCASSSGTSGVSDTQYFGPGTRLTVL.

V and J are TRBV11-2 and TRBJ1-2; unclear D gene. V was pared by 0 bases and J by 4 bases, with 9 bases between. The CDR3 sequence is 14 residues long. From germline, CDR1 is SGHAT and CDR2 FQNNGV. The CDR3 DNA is TGTGCCAGCAGCTTAGAGCGAACTAGCTATGGCTACACCTTC. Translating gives CASSLERTSYGYTF.

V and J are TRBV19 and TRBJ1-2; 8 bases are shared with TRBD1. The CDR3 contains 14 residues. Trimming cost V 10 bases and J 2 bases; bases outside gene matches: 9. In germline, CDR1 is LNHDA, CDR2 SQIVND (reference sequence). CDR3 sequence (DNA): TGTGCCACCCAGACAGGGGAGAGAAACTATGGCTACACCTTC. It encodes CATQTGERNYGYTF.

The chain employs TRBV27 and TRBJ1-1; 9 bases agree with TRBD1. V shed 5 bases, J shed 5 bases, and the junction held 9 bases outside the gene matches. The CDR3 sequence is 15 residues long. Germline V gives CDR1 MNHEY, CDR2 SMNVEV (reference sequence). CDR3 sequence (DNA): TGTGCCAGCAGTCCGAACAGGGGGCGGGTTACTGAAGCTTTCTTT. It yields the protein CASSPNRGRVTEAFF.

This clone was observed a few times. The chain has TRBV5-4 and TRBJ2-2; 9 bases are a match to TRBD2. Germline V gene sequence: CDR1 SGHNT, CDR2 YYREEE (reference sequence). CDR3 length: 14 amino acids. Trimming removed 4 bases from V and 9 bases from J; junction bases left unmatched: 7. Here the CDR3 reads CASSPGLAVRELFF. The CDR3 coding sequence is TGTGCCAGCAGCCCGGGACTAGCTGTCCGGGAGCTGTTTTTT.

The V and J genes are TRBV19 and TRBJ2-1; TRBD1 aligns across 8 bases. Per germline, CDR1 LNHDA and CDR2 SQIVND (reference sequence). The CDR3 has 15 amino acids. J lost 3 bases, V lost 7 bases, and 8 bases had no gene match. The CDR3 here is CASTSRTGSYNEQFF. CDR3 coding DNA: TGTGCCAGTACAAGTAGGACAGGGAGCTACAATGAGCAGTTCTTC.

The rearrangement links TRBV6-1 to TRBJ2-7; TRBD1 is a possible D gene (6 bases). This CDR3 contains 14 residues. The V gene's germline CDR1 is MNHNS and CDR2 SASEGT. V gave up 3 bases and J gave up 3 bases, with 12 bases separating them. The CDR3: CASSDGWGRYEQYF. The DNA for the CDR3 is TGTGCCAGCAGTGACGGTTGGGGGCGCTACGAGCAGTACTTC.

This chain's CDR3 is CASSIRRAYEQYF. The CDR3 DNA sequence: TGTGCCAGTAGTATTCGTAGAGCTTACGAGCAGTACTTC. The chain joins TRBV19 to TRBJ2-7, with D uncertain. This CDR3 has 13 residues. V lost 3 bases, J lost 4 bases, and 10 bases lay in between. Germline V lookup: CDR1 LNHDA, CDR2 SQIVND (reference sequence). Together with reference TRBV19 and TRBJ2-7, the CDR3 gives the full variable domain: DGGITQSPKYLFRKEGQNVTLSCEQNLNHDAMYWYRQDPGQGLRLIYYSQIVNDFQKGDIAEGYSVSREKKESFPLTVTSAQKNPTAFYLCASSIRRAYEQYFGPGTRLTVT.

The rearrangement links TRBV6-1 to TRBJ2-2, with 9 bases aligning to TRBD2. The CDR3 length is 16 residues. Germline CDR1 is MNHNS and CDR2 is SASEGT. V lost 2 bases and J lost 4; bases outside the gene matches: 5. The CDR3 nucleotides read TGTGCCAGCAGTGAAATAGCTAGCGGGACCACCGGGGAGCTGTTTTTT. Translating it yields CASSEIASGTTGELFF.

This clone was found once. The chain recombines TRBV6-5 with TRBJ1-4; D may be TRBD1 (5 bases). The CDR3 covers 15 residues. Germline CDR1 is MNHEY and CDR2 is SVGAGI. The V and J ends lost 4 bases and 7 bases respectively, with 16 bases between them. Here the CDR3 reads CASSSRQAGGEKLFF. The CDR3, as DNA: TGTGCCAGCAGTTCCCGCCAGGCCGGGGGTGAAAAACTGTTTTTT.

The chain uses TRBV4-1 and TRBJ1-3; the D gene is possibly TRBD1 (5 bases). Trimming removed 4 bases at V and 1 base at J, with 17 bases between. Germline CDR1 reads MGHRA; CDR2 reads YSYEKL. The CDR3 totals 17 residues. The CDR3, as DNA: TGCGCCAGCAGCCGTGAAGATCCGGGGGAATCTGGAAACACCATATATTTT. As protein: CASSREDPGESGNTIYF.

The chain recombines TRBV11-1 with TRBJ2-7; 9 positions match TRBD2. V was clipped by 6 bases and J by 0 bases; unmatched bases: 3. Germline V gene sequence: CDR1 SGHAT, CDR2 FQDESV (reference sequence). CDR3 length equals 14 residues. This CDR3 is CASRRSGSSYEQYF. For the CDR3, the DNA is TGTGCCAGCAGGCGTAGCGGGAGCTCCTACGAGCAGTACTTC.

The CDR3 bases are TGTGCCAGCAGCTTGGACTCTCTCTCTGGGGCCAACGTCCTGACTTTC. Its translation: CASSLDSLSGANVLTF. V and J are TRBV5-6 and TRBJ2-6, with D uncertain. The CDR3 spans 16 residues. From germline, CDR1 is SGHDT and CDR2 YYEEEE. V was cut by 0 bases and J by 0 bases, with 7 bases left in between. The variable domain in full, with the rest retrieved from reference TRBV5-6 and TRBJ2-6, is DAGVTQSPTHLIKTRGQQVTLRCSPKSGHDTVSWYQQALGQGPQFIFQYYEEEERQRGNFPDRFSGHQFPNYSSELNVNALLLGDSALYLCASSLDSLSGANVLTFGAGSRLTVL.

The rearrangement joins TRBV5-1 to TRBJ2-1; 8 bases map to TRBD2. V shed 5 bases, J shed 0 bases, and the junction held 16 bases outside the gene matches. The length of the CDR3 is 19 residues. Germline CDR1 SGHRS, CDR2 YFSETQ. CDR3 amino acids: CASRVAGSGLLASYNEQFF. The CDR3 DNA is TGCGCCAGCAGAGTAGCGGGGTCTGGGTTATTAGCCTCCTACAATGAGCAGTTCTTC.

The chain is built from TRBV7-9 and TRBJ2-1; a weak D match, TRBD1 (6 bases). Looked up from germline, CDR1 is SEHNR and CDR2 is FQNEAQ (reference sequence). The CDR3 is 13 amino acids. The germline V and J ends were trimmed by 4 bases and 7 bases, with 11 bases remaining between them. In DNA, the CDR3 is TGTGCCAGCAGCTCAACCACAGGGAATGAGCAGTTCTTC. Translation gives CASSSTTGNEQFF. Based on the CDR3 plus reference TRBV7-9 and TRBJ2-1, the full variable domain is DTGVSQNPRHKITKRGQNVTFRCDPISEHNRLYWYRQTLGQGPEFLTYFQNEAQLEKSRLLSDRFSAERPKGSFSTLEIQRTEQGDSAMYLCASSSTTGNEQFFGPGTRLTVL.